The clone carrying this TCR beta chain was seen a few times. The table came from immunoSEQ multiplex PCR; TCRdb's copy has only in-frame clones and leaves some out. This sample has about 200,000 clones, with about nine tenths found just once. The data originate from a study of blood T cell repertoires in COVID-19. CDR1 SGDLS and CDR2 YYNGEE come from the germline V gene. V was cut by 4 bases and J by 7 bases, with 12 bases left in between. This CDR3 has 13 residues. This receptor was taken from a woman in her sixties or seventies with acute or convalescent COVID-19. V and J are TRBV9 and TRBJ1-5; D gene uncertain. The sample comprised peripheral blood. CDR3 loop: CASSHRENQPQHF. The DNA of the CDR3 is TGTGCCAGCAGCCATAGGGAGAACCAGCCCCAGCATTTT.